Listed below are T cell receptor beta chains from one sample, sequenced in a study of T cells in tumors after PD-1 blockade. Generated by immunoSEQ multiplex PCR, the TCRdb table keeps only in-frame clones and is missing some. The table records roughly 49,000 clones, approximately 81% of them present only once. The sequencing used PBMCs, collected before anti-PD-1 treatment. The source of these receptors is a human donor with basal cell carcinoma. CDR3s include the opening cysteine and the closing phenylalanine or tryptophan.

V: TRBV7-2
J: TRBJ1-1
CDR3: CASSLLPGNTEAFF

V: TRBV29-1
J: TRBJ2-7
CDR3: CSVEDPFLSGGSSYEQYF

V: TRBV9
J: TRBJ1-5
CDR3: CASSVGGYSQPQHF

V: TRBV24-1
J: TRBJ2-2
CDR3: CATSDLGGAWNTGELFF

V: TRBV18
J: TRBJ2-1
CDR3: CASSPIMGGAYNEQFF

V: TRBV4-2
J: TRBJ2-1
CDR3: CASSQENSGVYNEQFF

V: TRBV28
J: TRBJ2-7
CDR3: CASRVGLASEQYF

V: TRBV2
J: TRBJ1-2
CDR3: CASTPDRNYGYTF

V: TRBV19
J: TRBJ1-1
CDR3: CASSVQTENTEAFF

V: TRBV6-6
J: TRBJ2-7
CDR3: CASSYSIGTASGQYF

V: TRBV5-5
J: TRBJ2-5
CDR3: CASSSDSVIQETQYF

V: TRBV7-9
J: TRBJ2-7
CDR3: CASSPSASGVSYEQYF

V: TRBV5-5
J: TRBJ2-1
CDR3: CASSLGLAYNEQFF

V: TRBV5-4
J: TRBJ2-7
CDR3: CASSLGGQGRYEQYF

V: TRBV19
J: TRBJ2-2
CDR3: CASSLRPNTGELFF

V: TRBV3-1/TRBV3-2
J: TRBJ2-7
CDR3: CASSFGTGDYEQYF

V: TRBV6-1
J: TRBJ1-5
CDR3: CASSEEAQYSNQPQHF

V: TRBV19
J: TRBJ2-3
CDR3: CASGFLSQGATDTQYF

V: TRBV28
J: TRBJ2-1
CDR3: CASSQTSGGLNEQFF

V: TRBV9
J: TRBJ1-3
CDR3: CASSPWDENSGNTIYF

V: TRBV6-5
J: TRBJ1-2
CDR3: CASSSFPGTGGVGYTF

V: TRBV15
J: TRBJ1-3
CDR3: CATSREAGNTIYF

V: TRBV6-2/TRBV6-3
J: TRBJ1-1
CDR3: CASSSSGVEAFF

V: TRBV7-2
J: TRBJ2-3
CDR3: CASSLRTSTDTQYF

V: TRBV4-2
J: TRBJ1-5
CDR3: CASSPDRGVNQPQHF

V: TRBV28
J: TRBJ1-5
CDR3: CASSLLYQPQHF

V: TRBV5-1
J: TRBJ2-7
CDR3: CASSLARGLREEQYF

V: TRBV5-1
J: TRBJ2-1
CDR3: CASGNLHNEQFF

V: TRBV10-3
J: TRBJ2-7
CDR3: CAISREDYEQYF

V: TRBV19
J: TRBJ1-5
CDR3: CASRNRANQPQHF

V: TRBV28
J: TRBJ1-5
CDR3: CASSQRDQPQHF

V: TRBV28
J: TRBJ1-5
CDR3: CASSLRDGRYSNQPQHF

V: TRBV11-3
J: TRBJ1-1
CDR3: CASSLVLNTEAFF

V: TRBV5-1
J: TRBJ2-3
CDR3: CASSFKGSLTDTQYF

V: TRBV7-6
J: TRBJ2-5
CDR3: CASSSVGGAEETQYF

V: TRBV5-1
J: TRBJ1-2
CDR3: CASSRSTGTYGYTF

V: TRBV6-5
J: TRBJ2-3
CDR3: CASSSGLLDTQYF

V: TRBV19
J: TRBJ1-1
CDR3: CASRLGGQPEAFF

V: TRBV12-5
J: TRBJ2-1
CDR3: CASGLGQGANNEQFF

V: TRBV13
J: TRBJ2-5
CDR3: CASSLRQGSPETQYF

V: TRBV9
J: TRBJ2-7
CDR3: CASSVGRGLPTGKQYF

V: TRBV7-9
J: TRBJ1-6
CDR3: CASSLGDIYSPLHF

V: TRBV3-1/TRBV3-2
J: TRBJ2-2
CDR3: CASSLVPGELFF

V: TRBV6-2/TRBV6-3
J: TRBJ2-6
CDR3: CASSYELSGANVLTF

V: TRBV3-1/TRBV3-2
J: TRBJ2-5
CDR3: CASSLASGGAFGTQYF

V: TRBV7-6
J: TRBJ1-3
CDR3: CASSRGQGASGNTIYF

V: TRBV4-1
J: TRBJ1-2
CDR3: CASSQERLLGLTAGYTF